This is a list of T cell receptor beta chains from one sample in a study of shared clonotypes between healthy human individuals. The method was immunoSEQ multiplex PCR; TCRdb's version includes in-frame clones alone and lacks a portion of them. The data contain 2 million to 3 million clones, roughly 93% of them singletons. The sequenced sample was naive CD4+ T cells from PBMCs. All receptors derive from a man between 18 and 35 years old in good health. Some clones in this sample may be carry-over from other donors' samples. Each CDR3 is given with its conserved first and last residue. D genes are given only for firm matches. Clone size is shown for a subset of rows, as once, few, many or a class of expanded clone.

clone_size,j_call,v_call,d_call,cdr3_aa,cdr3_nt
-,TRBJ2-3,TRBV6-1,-,CASSEERAEDTQYF,TGTGCCAGCAGTGAGGAGAGGGCGGAAGATACGCAGTATTTT
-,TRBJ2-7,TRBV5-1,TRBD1,CASSLTGGTYEQYF,TGCGCCAGCAGCTTAACAGGGGGGACCTACGAGCAGTACTTC
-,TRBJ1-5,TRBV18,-,CASSQQGYNQPQHF,TGTGCCAGCTCACAACAGGGATACAATCAGCCCCAGCATTTT
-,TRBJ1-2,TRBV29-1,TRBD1,CSVDRQGAVGSYTF,TGCAGCGTCGACCGACAGGGGGCAGTTGGAAGCTACACCTTC
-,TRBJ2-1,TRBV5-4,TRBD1,CASSLRGTASGFF,TGTGCCAGCAGCTTGCGTGGGACAGCGTCTGGGTTCTTC
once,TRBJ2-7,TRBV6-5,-,CASSCGRFSYEQYF,TGTGCCAGCAGTTGTGGTCGGTTCTCCTACGAGCAGTACTTC
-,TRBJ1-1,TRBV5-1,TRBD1,CASRPTGQGASEAFF,TGCGCCAGCAGACCTACGGGACAGGGGGCGAGTGAAGCTTTCTTT
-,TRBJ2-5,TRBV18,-,CASSPQQGQETQYF,TGTGCCAGCTCACCACAACAGGGTCAAGAGACCCAGTACTTC
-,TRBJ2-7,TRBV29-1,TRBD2,CSVGGTSGGVPYEQYF,TGCAGCGTTGGTGGGACTAGCGGGGGGGTTCCCTACGAGCAGTACTTC
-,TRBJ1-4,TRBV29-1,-,CSVVVGRSTNEKLFF,TGCAGCGTTGTAGTCGGGAGGAGCACTAATGAAAAACTGTTTTTT
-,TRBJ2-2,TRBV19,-,CASNGARELFF,TGTGCCAGTAATGGAGCGAGGGAGCTGTTTTTT
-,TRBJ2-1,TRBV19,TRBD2,CASSSWTSGSYDNEQFF,TGTGCCAGTAGTAGCTGGACTAGCGGGAGTTACGACAATGAGCAGTTCTTC
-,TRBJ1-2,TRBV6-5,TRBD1,CASSYYSGQGSYGYTF,TGTGCCAGCAGTTATTATTCGGGACAGGGGAGCTATGGCTACACCTTC
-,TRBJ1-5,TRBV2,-,CASSKNRQADQPQHF,TGTGCCAGCAGTAAAAACAGACAGGCTGATCAGCCCCAGCATTTT
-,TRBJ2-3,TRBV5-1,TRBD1,CASSSSPTGGAADTQYF,TGCGCCAGCAGCTCCAGTCCAACAGGGGGCGCGGCAGATACGCAGTATTTT
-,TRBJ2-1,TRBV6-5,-,CASSSEGGSGNEQFF,TGTGCCAGCAGTTCGGAAGGGGGATCGGGGAATGAGCAGTTCTTC
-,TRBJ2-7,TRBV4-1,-,CASSQAVARESPSYEQYF,TGCGCCAGCAGCCAAGCCGTTGCGCGGGAATCGCCCTCCTACGAGCAGTACTTC
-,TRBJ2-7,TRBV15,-,CATSRTGTEGDEQYF,TGTGCCACCAGCAGGACCGGGACTGAAGGAGACGAGCAGTACTTC
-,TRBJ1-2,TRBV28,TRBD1,CASSSPGQGRANYGYTF,TGTGCCAGCAGTTCCCCGGGACAGGGAAGGGCGAACTATGGCTACACCTTC
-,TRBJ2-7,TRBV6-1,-,CASRPTRTTPYEQYF,TGTGCCAGCAGGCCCACCCGGACTACCCCCTACGAGCAGTACTTC
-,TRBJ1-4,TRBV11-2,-,CASSPQPNEKLFF,TGTGCCAGCAGCCCTCAGCCTAATGAAAAACTGTTTTTT
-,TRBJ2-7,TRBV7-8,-,CASSFLGGDEQYF,TGTGCCAGCAGCTTCTTAGGAGGTGACGAGCAGTACTTC
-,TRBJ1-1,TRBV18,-,CASSQGQRGNTEAFF,TGTGCCAGCTCCCAAGGACAGCGGGGGAACACTGAAGCTTTCTTT
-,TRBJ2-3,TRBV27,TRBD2,CASSLALAGTDTQYF,TGTGCCAGCAGTTTGGCCCTAGCGGGTACAGATACGCAGTATTTT
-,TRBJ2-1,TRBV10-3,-,CAISESGDNNEQFF,TGTGCCATCAGTGAGTCTGGGGACAACAATGAGCAGTTCTTC
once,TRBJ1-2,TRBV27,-,CASSLTGAPHYGYTF,TGTGCCAGCAGTTTGACAGGTGCCCCCCACTATGGCTACACCTTC
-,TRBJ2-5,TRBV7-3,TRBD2,CASSTLAGGQETQYF,TGTGCCAGCAGCACCCTAGCGGGAGGGCAAGAGACCCAGTACTTC
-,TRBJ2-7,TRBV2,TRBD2,CASGDKTSGQLEQYF,TGTGCCAGCGGTGATAAGACTAGCGGGCAGCTCGAGCAGTACTTC
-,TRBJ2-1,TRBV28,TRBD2,CASSFAGGAIYNEQFF,TGTGCCAGCAGTTTTGCGGGAGGGGCCATCTACAATGAGCAGTTCTTC
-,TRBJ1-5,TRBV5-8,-,CASSLAPGNQPQHF,TGTGCCAGCAGCTTGGCTCCTGGGAATCAGCCCCAGCATTTT
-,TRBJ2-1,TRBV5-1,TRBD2,CASISLAGAYNEQFF,TGCGCCAGCATCTCACTAGCGGGAGCCTACAATGAGCAGTTCTTC
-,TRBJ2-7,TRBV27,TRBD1,CASSPGQGRYEQYF,TGTGCCAGCAGCCCGGGACAGGGACGCTACGAGCAGTACTTC
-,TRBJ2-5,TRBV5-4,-,CASSHQGRRETQYF,TGTGCCAGCAGCCACCAGGGGAGGCGAGAGACCCAGTACTTC